This entry concerns a single T cell receptor (beta chain). Its target is not known. The junction departs from germline at one end; a sequencing error may be responsible. Sample-barcoded 5' priming and a J-beta primer mix drove a second PCR of 7 to 11 cycles. TCRdb redid the calling of the 5' RACE reads with MiXCR, one entry per CDR3 protein. Of approximately 1.5 million distinct CDR3 sequences listed, roughly 32% are singletons. This CDR3 is 16 amino acids long. Germline CDR1 and CDR2: MGHRA and YSYEKL. This entry comes from a study of blood T cells in healthy people across ages. Study conclusions and caveats: Diversity was higher, and naive CD4+ cells more numerous, in long-lived donors than in aged donors.

The sequenced sample was blood. This clonotype was sampled from a young woman in good health. The gene calls are TRBV4-1 and TRBJ2-6, with D maybe TRBD1 (5 bases). The CDR3 nucleotides read TGCGCCAGCAGCCAAGGCACTCTCTCTGGGGCCAACGTCCCGACTTTC. This translates into CASSQGTLSGANVPTF.